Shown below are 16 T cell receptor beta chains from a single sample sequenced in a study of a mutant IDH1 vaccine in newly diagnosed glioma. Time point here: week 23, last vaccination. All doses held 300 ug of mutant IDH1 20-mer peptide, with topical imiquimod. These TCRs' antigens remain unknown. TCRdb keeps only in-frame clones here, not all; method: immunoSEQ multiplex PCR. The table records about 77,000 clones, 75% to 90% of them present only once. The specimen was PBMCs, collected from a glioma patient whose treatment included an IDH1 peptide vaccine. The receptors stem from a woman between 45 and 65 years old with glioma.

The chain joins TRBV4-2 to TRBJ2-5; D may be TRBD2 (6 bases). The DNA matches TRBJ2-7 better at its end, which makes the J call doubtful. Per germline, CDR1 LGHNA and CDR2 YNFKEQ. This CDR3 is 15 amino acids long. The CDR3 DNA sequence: TGTGCCAGCAGCCAAGGTGGAGGGCCATTCTACGAGCAGTACTTC. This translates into CASSQGGGPFYEQYF.

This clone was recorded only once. The CDR3 region has the DNA TGTGCCAGCCGAGGGGGGGGGCCCCCCTACAATGAGCAGTTCTTC. Protein sequence: CASRGGGPPYNEQFF. The J gene is TRBJ2-1, the V gene TRBV7-8, with a tentative D call TRBD2 (7 bases). Germline-derived CDR1 and CDR2 are SGHVS and FQNEAQ. V was pared by 8 bases and J by 2 bases, with 16 bases between. The CDR3 totals 15 residues.

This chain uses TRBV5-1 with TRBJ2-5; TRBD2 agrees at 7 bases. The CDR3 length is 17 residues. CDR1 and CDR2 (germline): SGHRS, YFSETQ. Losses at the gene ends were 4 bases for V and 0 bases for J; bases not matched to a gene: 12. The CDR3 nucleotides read TGCGCCAGCAGCAACTGGGGGAGCGGGAATTACCAAGAGACCCAGTACTTC. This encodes CASSNWGSGNYQETQYF. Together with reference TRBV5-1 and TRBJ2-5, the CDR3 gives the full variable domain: KAGVTQTPRYLIKTRGQQVTLSCSPISGHRSVSWYQQTPGQGLQFLFEYFSETQRNKGNFPGRFSGRQFSNSRSEMNVSTLELGDSALYLCASSNWGSGNYQETQYFGPGTRLLVL.

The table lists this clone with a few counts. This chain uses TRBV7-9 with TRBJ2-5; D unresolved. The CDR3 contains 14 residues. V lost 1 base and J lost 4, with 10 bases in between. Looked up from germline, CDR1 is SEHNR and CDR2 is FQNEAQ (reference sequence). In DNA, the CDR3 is TGTGCCAGCAGCTTAGGAGTGGCGTCAGAGACCCAGTACTTC. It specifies CASSLGVASETQYF. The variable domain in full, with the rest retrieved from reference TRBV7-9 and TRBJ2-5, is DTGVSQNPRHKITKRGQNVTFRCDPISEHNRLYWYRQTLGQGPEFLTYFQNEAQLEKSRLLSDRFSAERPKGSFSTLEIQRTEQGDSAMYLCASSLGVASETQYFGPGTRLLVL.

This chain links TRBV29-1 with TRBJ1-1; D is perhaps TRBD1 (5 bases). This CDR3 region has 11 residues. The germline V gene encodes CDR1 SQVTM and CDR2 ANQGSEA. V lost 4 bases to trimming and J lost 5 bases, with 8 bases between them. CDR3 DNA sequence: TGCAGCGTTGGCAGGGTTACTGAAGCTTTCTTT. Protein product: CSVGRVTEAFF.

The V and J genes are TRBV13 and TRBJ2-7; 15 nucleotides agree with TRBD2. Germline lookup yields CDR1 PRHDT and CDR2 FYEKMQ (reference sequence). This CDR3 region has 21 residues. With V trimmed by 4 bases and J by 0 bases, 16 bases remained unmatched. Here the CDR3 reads CASSSFASAGLAGGNSYEQYF. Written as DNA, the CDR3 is TGTGCCAGCAGCTCTTTTGCCTCTGCGGGACTAGCGGGAGGCAACTCCTACGAGCAGTACTTC. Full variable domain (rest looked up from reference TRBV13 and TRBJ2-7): AAGVIQSPRHLIKEKRETATLKCYPIPRHDTVYWYQQGPGQDPQFLISFYEKMQSDKGSIPDRFSAQQFSDYHSELNMSSLELGDSALYFCASSSFASAGLAGGNSYEQYFGPGTRLTVT.

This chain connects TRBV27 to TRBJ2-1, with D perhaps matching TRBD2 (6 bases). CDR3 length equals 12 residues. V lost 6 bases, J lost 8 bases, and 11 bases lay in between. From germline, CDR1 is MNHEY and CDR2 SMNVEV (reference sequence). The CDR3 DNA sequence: TGTGCCAGCAGCCGTACTAGCCATGAGCAGTTCTTC. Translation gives CASSRTSHEQFF.

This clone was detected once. The DNA for the CDR3 is TGTGCCAGCCGAGGGGAGGGAAGTGGCTACACCTTC. It is translated as CASRGEGSGYTF. The V gene is TRBV2, the J gene TRBJ1-2, with a possible D match to TRBD1 (5 bases). Looked up from germline, CDR1 is SNHLY and CDR2 is FYNNEI. V lost 8 bases to trimming and J lost 7 bases, with 14 bases between them. CDR3 length: 12 amino acids.

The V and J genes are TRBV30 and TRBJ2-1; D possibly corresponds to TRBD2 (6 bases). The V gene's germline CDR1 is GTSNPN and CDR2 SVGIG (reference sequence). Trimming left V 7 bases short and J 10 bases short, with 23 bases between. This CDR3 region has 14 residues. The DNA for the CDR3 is TGTGCCTTCTCGCCCGGGGGATACAACGCCGAGCAGTTCTTC. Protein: CAFSPGGYNAEQFF.

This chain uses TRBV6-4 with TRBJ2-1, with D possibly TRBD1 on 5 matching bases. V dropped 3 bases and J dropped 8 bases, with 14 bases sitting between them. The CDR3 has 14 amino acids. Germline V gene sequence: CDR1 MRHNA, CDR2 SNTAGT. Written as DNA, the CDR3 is TGTGCCAGCAGTGAGGAGCAGGGCCCTCATGAGCAGTTCTTC. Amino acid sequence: CASSEEQGPHEQFF.

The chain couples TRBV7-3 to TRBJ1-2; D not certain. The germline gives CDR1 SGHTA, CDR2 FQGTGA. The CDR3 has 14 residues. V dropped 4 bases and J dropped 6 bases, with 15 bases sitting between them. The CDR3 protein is CASSSSRASDGYTF. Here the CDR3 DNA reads TGTGCCAGCAGCTCATCCCGGGCGTCAGATGGCTACACCTTC.

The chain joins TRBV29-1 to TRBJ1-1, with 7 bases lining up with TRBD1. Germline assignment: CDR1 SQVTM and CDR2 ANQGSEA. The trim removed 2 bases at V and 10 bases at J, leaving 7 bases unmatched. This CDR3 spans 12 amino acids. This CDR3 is CSVEQGVIGAFF. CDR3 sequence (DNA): TGCAGCGTTGAACAGGGGGTTATAGGAGCTTTCTTT.

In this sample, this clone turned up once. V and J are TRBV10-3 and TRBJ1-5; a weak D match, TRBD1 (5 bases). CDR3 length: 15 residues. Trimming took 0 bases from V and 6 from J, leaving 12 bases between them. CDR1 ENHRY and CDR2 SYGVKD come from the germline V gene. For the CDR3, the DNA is TGTGCCATCAGTGAGTCAGTGCAGGGCTCTCAGCCCCAGCATTTT. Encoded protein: CAISESVQGSQPQHF.

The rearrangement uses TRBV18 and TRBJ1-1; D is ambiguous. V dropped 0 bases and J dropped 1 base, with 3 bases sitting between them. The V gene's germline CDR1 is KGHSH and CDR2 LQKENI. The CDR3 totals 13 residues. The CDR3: CASSPPWNTEAFF. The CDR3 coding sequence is TGTGCCAGCTCACCACCGTGGAACACTGAAGCTTTCTTT.

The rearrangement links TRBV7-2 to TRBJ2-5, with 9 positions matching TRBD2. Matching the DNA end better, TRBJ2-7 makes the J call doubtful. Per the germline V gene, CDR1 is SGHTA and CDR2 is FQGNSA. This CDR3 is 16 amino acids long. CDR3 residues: CASSLAKGTSTYEQYF. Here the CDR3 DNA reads TGTGCCAGCAGCTTAGCGAAAGGGACTAGCACCTACGAGCAGTACTTC.

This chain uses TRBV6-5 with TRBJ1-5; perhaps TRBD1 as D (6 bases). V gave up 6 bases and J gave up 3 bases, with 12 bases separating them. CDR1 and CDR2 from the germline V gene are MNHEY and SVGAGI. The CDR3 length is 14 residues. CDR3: CASRPTGFNQPQHF. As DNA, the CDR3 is TGTGCCAGCAGACCAACAGGGTTCAATCAGCCCCAGCATTTT.